Shown below are 9 T cell receptor beta chains from a single sample sequenced in a study of Graves' ophthalmopathy and Graves' hyperthyroidism. Beta-chain TCR CDR3 regions were amplified from RNA transcripts. Scientists carried out first-round RT-PCR using HTBI primers and then a second-round multiplex PCR. TCRdb reanalysed the multiplex PCR reads using MiXCR and keeps one entry per CDR3 protein. The table lists roughly 480,000 distinct CDR3 sequences, 14% of them singletons. Source material: blood. Receptor source: a woman under 40 with Graves' ophthalmopathy.

This rearrangement joins TRBV13 to TRBJ1-1, with unresolved D. The CDR3 is 13 amino acids. Germline loops: CDR1 PRHDT, CDR2 FYEKMQ (reference sequence). V shed 3 bases and J shed 4 bases, with 9 bases lying between them. The CDR3 region has the DNA TGTGCCAGCAGCTTCGGCAGGATCACTGAAGCTTTCTTT. Its protein product is CASSFGRITEAFF.

The sample holds many counts of this clonotype. The rearrangement uses TRBV6-1 and TRBJ1-2; unclear D gene. Germline V lookup: CDR1 MNHNS, CDR2 SASEGT. The CDR3 extends over 14 amino acids. V was pared by 8 bases and J by 5 bases, with 18 bases between. The CDR3, as DNA: TGTGCCAGCGGCCGCACGCAGATCCTATATGGCTACACCTTC. This sequence encodes CASGRTQILYGYTF.

Many counts were recorded for this clonotype. The CDR3 bases are TGTGCCAGCGGGAAGGGGACTGAAGCTTTCTTT. It codes for CASGKGTEAFF. The rearrangement links TRBV12-3 or TRBV12-4 to TRBJ1-1, with D possibly matching TRBD1 (5 bases). V dropped 8 bases and J dropped 5 bases, with 9 bases sitting between them. This CDR3 spans 11 amino acids.

The chain is built from TRBV15 and TRBJ1-5; D not certain. CDR1 and CDR2 (germline): LNHNV, YYDKDF (reference sequence). Between the trimmed V and J ends, which lost 5 bases and 0 bases, there was a span of 11 bases. The CDR3 contains 15 residues. The CDR3 protein is CATSLGLNSNQPQHF. The CDR3 bases are TGTGCCACCAGCCTAGGACTGAATAGCAATCAGCCCCAGCATTTT.

The chain employs TRBV6-5 and TRBJ2-7, with D unclear. Trimming shortened V by 4 bases and J by 2 bases, and 15 bases separated the two germline ends. The CDR3 loop spans 15 amino acids. Looked up from germline, CDR1 is MNHEY and CDR2 is SVGAGI. As DNA, the CDR3 is TGTGCCAGCAGTTCCCGCGGTGCGGCTACCTACGAGCAGTACTTC. As protein: CASSSRGAATYEQYF.

At least ten counts were recorded for this clonotype. The rearrangement joins TRBV30 to TRBJ2-7; 9 nucleotides align to TRBD1. The CDR3 loop spans 14 amino acids. CDR1 is GTSNPN, CDR2 SVGIG, per germline (reference sequence). V lost 4 bases and J lost 6; bases outside the gene matches: 10. The DNA of the CDR3 is TGTGCCTGGACTCCCGGGACAGGGCCTGTCGAGCAGTACTTC. This encodes CAWTPGTGPVEQYF.

This clonotype was detected many times. The V and J genes are TRBV6-5 and TRBJ1-1, with D maybe TRBD1 (5 bases). The V end was cut by 3 bases, the J end by 7 bases, with 15 bases between. CDR1 MNHEY and CDR2 SVGAGI come from the germline V gene. The CDR3 consists of 14 residues. CDR3 coding DNA: TGTGCCAGCAGTTATAGTGAGGGGCGCGGTGAAGCTTTCTTT. Translated, it gives CASSYSEGRGEAFF.

This clonotype was detected many times. The chain links TRBV4-1 to TRBJ1-2; D uncertain. V was cut by 8 bases and J by 1 base, with 8 bases left in between. The CDR3 totals 12 residues. Germline lookup yields CDR1 MGHRA and CDR2 YSYEKL. The CDR3 DNA is TGCGCCAGCGGCGGGAGTAACTATGGCTACACCTTC. This translates into CASGGSNYGYTF.

This clonotype was seen ten or more times. V gene TRBV20-1 combines with J gene TRBJ2-7; TRBD2 matches at 10 bases. There are 14 residues in the CDR3. The V gene end was trimmed by 3 bases and the J gene end by 3 bases; junction bases not matched to a gene: 5. Germline V gene sequence: CDR1 DFQATT, CDR2 SNEGSKA (reference sequence). CDR3 residues: CSARGASGSYEQYF. The CDR3 DNA is TGCAGTGCTAGGGGGGCTAGCGGGAGCTACGAGCAGTACTTC.